This T cell receptor (beta chain) was observed in a study of shared clonotypes between healthy human individuals. Produced via immunoSEQ multiplex PCR; TCRdb's table is partial and in-frame only. The data hold around 2.1 million clones, with about 93% observed a single time. CD8 cells classed as naive were CD45RO-negative and positively selected for CCR7, excluding terminally differentiated effector memory CD45RA+ cells. The CDR3 extends over 15 amino acids. Trimming cost V 5 bases and J 5 bases; bases outside gene matches: 8. From germline, CDR1 is SGDLS and CDR2 YYNGEE. To note about this clone: This CDR3 is also generated by other DNA sequences in the sample.

The sample taken for sequencing was naive CD8+ T cells from PBMCs. The J gene is TRBJ1-5, the V gene TRBV9; the match to TRBD1 covers 9 bases. This sequence was found in a man between 18 and 29 years old in good health. Some clones in this sample may be carry-over from other donors' samples. The CDR3 DNA reads TGTGCCAGCAGTTCTTCCGGGACAGGGTATCAGCCCCAGCATTTT. Amino acid sequence: CASSSSGTGYQPQHF. The entire variable domain, with the rest obtained from reference TRBV9 and TRBJ1-5, is as follows: DSGVTQTPKHLITATGQRVTLRCSPRSGDLSVYWYQQSLDQGLQFLIQYYNGEERAKGNILERFSAQQFPDLHSELNLSSLELGDSALYFCASSSSGTGYQPQHFGDGTRLSIL.